This T cell receptor (beta chain) came from a study of T cells in Graves' hyperthyroidism and ophthalmopathy. Study-wide results and caveats: Stable hyperthyroidism and ophthalmopathy were separated using 13 V-J signatures.

Patients affected by ophthalmopathy presented a Clinical Activity Score of at least 3, a NOSPECS grade of at least 4, and disease duration below 3 months. RNA transcripts provided the source from which TCR beta CDR3 regions were amplified. First-round RT-PCR of the TCR CDR3 relied on the HTBI primer set. TCRdb reprocessed the multiplex PCR reads with MiXCR, giving one entry per CDR3 protein. The table lists 400,000 to 600,000 distinct CDR3 sequences, 15% to 20% of them singletons, with about 29% in the top ten. There are many counts of this clonotype. Its matching antigen is unknown. In germline, CDR1 is GTSNPN, CDR2 SVGIG (reference sequence). With 0 bases removed from V and 9 bases from J, the gap between germline ends came to 9 bases. This CDR3 region has 13 residues.

What was sequenced was blood. The source is a woman between 25 and 40 years old with Graves' ophthalmopathy. The chain is built from TRBV30 and TRBJ1-6, with a possible D match to TRBD1 (5 bases). The CDR3: CAWSVKGRSPLHF. CDR3 in DNA: TGTGCCTGGAGTGTAAAGGGGCGTTCACCCCTCCACTTT.